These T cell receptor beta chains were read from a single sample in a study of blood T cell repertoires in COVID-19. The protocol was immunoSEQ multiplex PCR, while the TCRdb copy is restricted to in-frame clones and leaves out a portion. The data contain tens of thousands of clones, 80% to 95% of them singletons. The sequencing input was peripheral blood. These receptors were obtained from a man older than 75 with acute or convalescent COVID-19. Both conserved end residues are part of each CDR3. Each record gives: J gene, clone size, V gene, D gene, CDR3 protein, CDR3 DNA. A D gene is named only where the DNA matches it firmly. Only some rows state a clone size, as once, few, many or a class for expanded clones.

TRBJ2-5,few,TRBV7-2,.,CASSLGRGAETQYF,TGTGCCAGCAGCTTAGGGAGGGGAGCAGAGACCCAGTACTTC
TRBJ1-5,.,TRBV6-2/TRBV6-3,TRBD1,CASSQGQGSNQPQHF,TGTGCCAGCAGTCAGGGACAGGGAAGCAATCAGCCCCAGCATTTT
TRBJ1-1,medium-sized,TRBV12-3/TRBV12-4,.,CASSFQNTEAFF,TGTGCCAGCAGTTTTCAGAACACTGAAGCTTTCTTT
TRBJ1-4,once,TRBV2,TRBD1,CASSEGGQGKNEKLFF,TGTGCCAGCAGTGAAGGGGGACAGGGGAAGAATGAAAAACTGTTTTTT
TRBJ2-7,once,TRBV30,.,CAWSVTRGGEQYF,TGTGCCTGGAGTGTAACTAGGGGGGGAGAGCAGTACTTC
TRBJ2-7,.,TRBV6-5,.,CASSWQDSYEQYF,TGTGCCAGCAGTTGGCAGGACTCCTACGAGCAGTACTTC
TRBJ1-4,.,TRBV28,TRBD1,CASSSQQGAGEKLFF,TGTGCCAGCAGCTCCCAACAGGGGGCCGGTGAAAAACTGTTTTTT
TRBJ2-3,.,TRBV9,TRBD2,CASSTSSGGSTDTQYF,TGTGCCAGCAGCACCTCTAGCGGGGGGAGCACAGATACGCAGTATTTT
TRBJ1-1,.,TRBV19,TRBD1,CASSTETGYTEAFF,TGTGCCAGTAGTACCGAGACAGGGTACACTGAAGCTTTCTTT
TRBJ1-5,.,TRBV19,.,CASSPPRGRYGNQPQHF,TGTGCCAGTAGTCCCCCCAGGGGACGGTATGGCAATCAGCCCCAGCATTTT